This T cell receptor (beta chain) is drawn from a study of OX40 agonist ivuxolimab in advanced cancers. Autoimmune disease history or systemic immunosuppression was exclusionary. TCRdb's copy holds only in-frame clones and misses some; the assay was immunoSEQ multiplex PCR. The sample contains about 66,000 clones, about 85% of which appear only once. The CDR3 is 16 residues long. Per germline, CDR1 MDHEN and CDR2 SYDVKM. V was clipped by 6 bases and J by 1 base, with 16 bases between them. This clonotype was sampled from an adult with an advanced solid tumor such as melanoma, head and neck, liver or kidney cancer. The sequenced sample was CD4+ or CD8+ T cells sorted from blood, obtained in a trial of the OX40 agonist ivuxolimab. The genes are TRBV28 and TRBJ2-1; D perhaps matches TRBD2 (6 bases). In DNA form, the CDR3 reads TGTGCCAGCAGACCGAGGACTATAACGTCCTACAATGAGCAGTTCTTC. Encoded protein: CASRPRTITSYNEQFF.